The present T cell receptor beta chain was sequenced within a study of CD8 T cells in ankylosing spondylitis (dated by TCRdb to about 2017). Looking at the study overall: The study profiled T cell receptor beta repertoires in healthy donors and ankylosing spondylitis patients to find disease-linked TCR variants. The full study cohort comprised approximately 23 ankylosing spondylitis patients and approximately 100 healthy donors. Peripheral blood was sampled, and synovial fluid was also collected from ankylosing spondylitis patients.

At the junction V is shortened by 3 bases and J by 0 bases, with 11 bases in between. CDR1 SGDLS and CDR2 YYNGEE are derived from the germline V gene. The CDR3 holds 15 amino acids from the cysteine to the phenylalanine. The entry retains the CDR3 DNA only, 45 bases that are in frame from base 1. Data came from an Illumina HiSeq 2500. Quantitative 5'-RACE with molecular barcodes was used to prepare TCR beta libraries. The study's own analysis went as follows. A new computational method, built on a probabilistic model of VDJ rearrangement, was used to identify disease-linked TCR variants. TCRdb's own reprocessing of the public reads used fastp at Q25 and MiXCR and kept productive beta chains. All rows with the same CDR3 protein become a single entry with the most common DNA and genes. What appears here as the V and J calls and clone size reflects TCRdb's work, not the paper's. The sample records roughly 42,000 distinct CDR3 sequences, 2.5% to 3% of which are singletons. The top ten hold 4% to 5.5% of the sample.

This clonotype has at least ten counts. No antigen is known for it. Base-call qualities are not available, and no considerably larger clone is one nucleotide away. General study outcomes and caveats: Significant enrichment of the disease-linked clones was reported in matched synovial fluid samples from ankylosing spondylitis patients. Some motif variants had previously been reported in the synovial fluid and blood of reactive arthritis patients, which suggests shared mechanisms of disease initiation. The disease-linked clones showed a CD8+ phenotype and occurred at relatively low frequencies in peripheral blood. A TCR beta motif made up of several highly homologous amino acid variants appeared to be characteristic of blood from ankylosing spondylitis patients.

Here the chain combines TRBV9 and TRBJ2-3, with no confident D gene call. The sequenced sample consisted of blood, either unsorted or a sorted T cell fraction (not recorded which). The source of this sequence is a male donor with ankylosing spondylitis or in good health (not recorded which). The DNA is TGTGCCAGCAGCGCCGATCAAACTAGCACAGATACGCAGTATTTT. Its coded protein is CASSADQTSTDTQYF.